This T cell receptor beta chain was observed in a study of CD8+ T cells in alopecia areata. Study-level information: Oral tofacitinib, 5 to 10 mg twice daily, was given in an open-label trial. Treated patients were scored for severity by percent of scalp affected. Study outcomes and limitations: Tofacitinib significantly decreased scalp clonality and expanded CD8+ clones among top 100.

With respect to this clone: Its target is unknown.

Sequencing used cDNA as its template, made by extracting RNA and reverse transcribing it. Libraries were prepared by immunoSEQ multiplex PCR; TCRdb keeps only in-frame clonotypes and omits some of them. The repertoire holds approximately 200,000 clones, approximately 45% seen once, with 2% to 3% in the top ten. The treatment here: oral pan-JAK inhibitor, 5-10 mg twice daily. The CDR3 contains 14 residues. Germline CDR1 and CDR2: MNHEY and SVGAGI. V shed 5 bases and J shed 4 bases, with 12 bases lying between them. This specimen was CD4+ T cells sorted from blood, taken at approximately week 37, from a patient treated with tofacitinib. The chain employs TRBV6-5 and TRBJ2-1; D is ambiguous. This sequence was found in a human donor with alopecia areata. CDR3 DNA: TGTGCCAGCAGTGACGACTCTACGTACAATGAGCAGTTCTTC. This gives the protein CASSDDSTYNEQFF.